The 25 T cell receptor beta chains given below trace back to one sample, sequenced in a study of graft-versus-host responses after intestinal transplantation. Their cognate antigens are unknown. The method was immunoSEQ multiplex PCR; TCRdb's version includes in-frame clones alone and lacks a portion of them. The repertoire has some 85,000 clones, 80% to 95% of them found once; the top ten carry more than 0.35%. The sample consisted of unstimulated CD8+ T cells sorted from spleen or lymph node cells, taken before transplant. Receptors originate from a human donor who was the organ donor for an intestinal transplant.

This clone has a single count. CDR3 bases: TGTGCCAGCAGTCCAAGTTTCTCAGCTAACTATGGCTACACCTTC. Its protein product is CASSPSFSANYGYTF. The chain carries TRBV6-4 and TRBJ1-2, with D unresolved. The V and J ends lost 5 bases and 0 bases respectively, with 13 bases between them. The germline V gene has CDR1 MRHNA and CDR2 SNTAGT. CDR3 length equals 15 residues.

The V gene is TRBV13, the J gene TRBJ2-1; 8 bases map to TRBD2. CDR1 and CDR2 from the germline V gene are PRHDT and FYEKMQ (reference sequence). The V gene end was trimmed by 3 bases and the J gene end by 3 bases; junction bases not matched to a gene: 4. The CDR3 runs 15 residues. The CDR3 coding sequence is TGTGCCAGCAGCTTCGGGGCGGGGGGCTACAATGAGCAGTTCTTC. Translation: CASSFGAGGYNEQFF. The variable domain in full, completed from reference TRBV13 and TRBJ2-1, reads AAGVIQSPRHLIKEKRETATLKCYPIPRHDTVYWYQQGPGQDPQFLISFYEKMQSDKGSIPDRFSAQQFSDYHSELNMSSLELGDSALYFCASSFGAGGYNEQFFGPGTRLTVL.

The V gene is TRBV4-3, the J gene TRBJ1-5; D may be TRBD1 (5 bases). Looked up from germline, CDR1 is LGHNA and CDR2 is YSLEER. V was shortened by 0 bases and J by 7 bases, with 13 bases between the two germline ends. The CDR3 contains 15 residues. The chain's CDR3 is CASSQDDGGRQPQHF. CDR3 DNA sequence: TGCGCCAGCAGCCAAGATGACGGGGGGAGGCAGCCCCAGCATTTT.

On this clone itself: The sample carries other DNA sequences with the same CDR3. The chain has TRBV13 and TRBJ2-5, with D perhaps TRBD1 (5 bases). Trimming removed 5 bases from V and 2 bases from J, with 12 bases in between. Germline CDR1 reads PRHDT; CDR2 reads FYEKMQ (reference sequence). The CDR3 runs to 14 residues. CDR3: CASSQEDTQETQYF. In nucleotides, the CDR3 is TGTGCCAGCAGCCAAGAGGACACACAAGAGACCCAGTACTTC.

The chain joins TRBV7-9 to TRBJ1-5; D unresolved. The CDR3 length is 12 residues. The germline V and J ends were trimmed by 1 base and 8 bases, with 6 bases remaining between them. Germline loops: CDR1 SEHNR, CDR2 FQNEAQ (reference sequence). The CDR3 DNA sequence: TGTGCCAGCAGCTTAGAGTTAGAGCCCCAGCATTTT. Its translation is CASSLELEPQHF.

The CDR3 sequence: CASSVRGGSTDTQYF. Written as DNA, the CDR3 is TGTGCCAGCAGCGTGCGGGGGGGAAGCACAGATACGCAGTATTTT. V and J are TRBV7-2 and TRBJ2-3, with TRBD2 matching 9 bases. CDR3 length: 15 amino acids. The V gene end was trimmed by 5 bases and the J gene end by 0 bases; junction bases not matched to a gene: 3. Germline V gene data show CDR1 as SGHTA and CDR2 as FQGNSA.

The CDR3 is CASSYRRGEGNTEAFF. The CDR3 nucleotides read TGTGCCAGCAGTTACAGGCGGGGAGAAGGGAACACTGAAGCTTTCTTT. The chain recombines TRBV6-5 with TRBJ1-1; no reliable D call. This CDR3 comprises 16 residues. Trimming stripped 2 bases from V and 1 base from J, with 14 bases between. The germline V gene has CDR1 MNHEY and CDR2 SVGAGI.

The chain couples TRBV5-4 to TRBJ1-1; no definite D call. Germline-derived CDR1 and CDR2 are SGHNT and YYREEE (reference sequence). Between the trimmed V and J ends, which lost 4 bases and 5 bases, there was a span of 15 bases. CDR3 length: 14 residues. The chain's CDR3 is CASSPWRVRTEAFF. CDR3 sequence (DNA): TGTGCCAGCAGCCCCTGGAGGGTGAGAACTGAAGCTTTCTTT.

This clone was detected once. This chain links TRBV2 with TRBJ2-5; 9 bases fit TRBD1. The DNA end is more similar to TRBJ2-7, so the J call may be wrong. Germline V lookup: CDR1 SNHLY, CDR2 FYNNEI. The CDR3 runs to 14 residues. The chain's CDR3 is CASSEGQGGLEQYF. The CDR3 DNA reads TGTGCCAGCAGTGAGGGACAGGGTGGTCTCGAGCAGTACTTC.

This chain connects TRBV4-2 to TRBJ2-1; 10 positions match TRBD2. In germline, CDR1 is LGHNA, CDR2 YNFKEQ. The V gene end was trimmed by 0 bases and the J gene end by 6 bases; junction bases not matched to a gene: 8. The CDR3 length is 17 residues. For the CDR3, the DNA is TGTGCCAGCAGCCAAGATGGGCAGCGGGGGGGCCGCAATGAGCAGTTCTTC. This translates into CASSQDGQRGGRNEQFF.

This clone was counted a single time. This chain connects TRBV4-1 to TRBJ2-5; D remains ambiguous. CDR3 length: 15 residues. The V end lost 4 bases, the J end lost 5 bases, and 17 bases lay between the germline ends. Germline CDR1 is MGHRA and CDR2 is YSYEKL. This CDR3 reads CASSPAPATGETQYF. The CDR3 DNA follows: TGCGCCAGCAGCCCAGCCCCGGCGACTGGGGAGACCCAGTACTTC.

The V and J genes are TRBV27 and TRBJ1-2, with 9 bases identical to TRBD1. The junction had 11 bases not matched to a gene; V was cut back by 2 bases and J by 4 bases. The CDR3 covers 17 residues. Germline CDR1 MNHEY, CDR2 SMNVEV (reference sequence). The CDR3 DNA is TGTGCCAGCAGTTTAATACCCACGGGACAGGGAGGCTATGGCTACACCTTC. Translation gives CASSLIPTGQGGYGYTF.

V gene TRBV7-2 combines with J gene TRBJ2-3, with 7 bases identical to TRBD2. Germline V CDR1 and CDR2: SGHTA, FQGNSA. This CDR3 contains 15 residues. V dropped 2 bases and J dropped 2; count of bases not matched to a gene: 4. The CDR3 DNA follows: TGTGCCAGCAGCTTAAACGGGGGGTTCACAGATACGCAGTATTTT. Protein sequence: CASSLNGGFTDTQYF.

This chain uses TRBV27 with TRBJ1-5; the D gene is possibly TRBD1 (5 bases). V lost 3 bases to trimming and J lost 1 base, with 7 bases between them. There are 14 residues in the CDR3. Germline V lookup: CDR1 MNHEY, CDR2 SMNVEV (reference sequence). CDR3 amino acids: CASSFQGSNQPQHF. The CDR3 region has the DNA TGTGCCAGCAGTTTTCAGGGAAGCAATCAGCCCCAGCATTTT.

The V and J genes are TRBV6-5 and TRBJ2-2; D not resolved. V lost 6 bases and J 9 bases, leaving 8 bases between the germline ends. The length of the CDR3 is 11 residues. Germline V lookup: CDR1 MNHEY, CDR2 SVGAGI. The CDR3 loop is CASSTDRELFF. Written as DNA, the CDR3 is TGTGCCAGCAGCACCGACAGGGAGCTGTTTTTT.

The chain joins TRBV10-1 to TRBJ1-1, with D tentatively TRBD1 (6 bases). Trimming stripped 8 bases from V and 4 bases from J, with 29 bases between. Germline loops: CDR1 WNHNN, CDR2 SYGVQD (reference sequence). CDR3 length: 18 amino acids. The CDR3 protein is CASPNRPPLDRSSTEAFF. CDR3 coding DNA: TGCGCCAGCCCCAACCGCCCACCGCTAGACAGGTCGTCCACTGAAGCTTTCTTT.

The chain is built from TRBV7-9 and TRBJ2-1; possible D gene TRBD2, 6 bases. V gave up 2 bases and J gave up 8 bases, with 13 bases separating them. This CDR3 is 14 amino acids long. CDR1 and CDR2 (germline): SEHNR, FQNEAQ (reference sequence). CDR3 residues: CASSLSAGGDEQFF. Written as DNA, the CDR3 is TGTGCCAGCAGCTTATCGGCAGGCGGGGATGAGCAGTTCTTC.

Worth noting for this clone: An end of the junction differs from the germline gene, which may be a read error. The gene calls are TRBV5-1 and TRBJ1-1; 7 nucleotides align to TRBD1. This CDR3 spans 14 amino acids. Germline CDR1 is SGHRS and CDR2 is YFSETQ. This CDR3 is CASSLVTGNAEAFF. CDR3 sequence (DNA): TGCGCCAGCAGCTTGGTGACAGGGAACGCTGAAGCTTTCTTT. The whole variable domain, remainder taken from reference TRBV5-1 and TRBJ1-1, is KAGVTQTPRYLIKTRGQQVTLSCSPISGHRSVSWYQQTPGQGLQFLFEYFSETQRNKGNFPGRFSGRQFSNSRSEMNVSTLELGDSALYLCASSLVTGNAEAFFGQGTRLTVV.

This clone has just one count. The chain is built from TRBV11-2 and TRBJ2-7; perhaps TRBD1 as D (5 bases). CDR1 is SGHAT, CDR2 FQNNGV, per germline. The CDR3 totals 14 residues. Between the trimmed V and J ends, which lost 2 bases and 2 bases, there was a span of 10 bases. In DNA form, the CDR3 reads TGTGCCAGCAGCTTAAGGGGCGTGACCTACGAGCAGTACTTC. This sequence encodes CASSLRGVTYEQYF. Based on the CDR3 plus reference TRBV11-2 and TRBJ2-7, the full variable domain is EAGVAQSPRYKIIEKRQSVAFWCNPISGHATLYWYQQILGQGPKLLIQFQNNGVVDDSQLPKDRFSAERLKGVDSTLKIQPAKLEDSAVYLCASSLRGVTYEQYFGPGTRLTVT.

The rearrangement uses TRBV7-6 and TRBJ1-1; D uncertain. Germline-derived CDR1 and CDR2 are SGHVS and FNYEAQ. CDR3 length equals 13 residues. Trimming left V 6 bases short and J 0 bases short, with 8 bases between. The CDR3 DNA sequence: TGTGCCAGCAGTTCCCCAATGAACACTGAAGCTTTCTTT. Protein sequence: CASSSPMNTEAFF.

The rearrangement links TRBV7-2 to TRBJ1-1; tentatively, D is TRBD1 (5 bases). V lost 0 bases to trimming and J lost 2 bases, with 10 bases between them. Looked up from germline, CDR1 is SGHTA and CDR2 is FQGNSA. The CDR3 is made up of 15 amino acids. CDR3 bases: TGTGCCAGCAGCTTAGCGCAGGGCCGAAACACTGAAGCTTTCTTT. It codes for CASSLAQGRNTEAFF.

The chain links TRBV12-1 to TRBJ1-5. TRBV12-1 is a recognized pseudogene. The CDR3 runs to 13 residues. The CDR3 region is CASRAPRHQPQHF. Written as DNA, the CDR3 is TGTGCCAGCAGGGCCCCTAGGCATCAGCCCCAGCATTTT.

This clone was counted a single time. J is TRBJ2-2 and V is TRBV27; 7 bases fit TRBD1. This CDR3 is built from 12 residues. Per germline, CDR1 MNHEY and CDR2 SMNVEV (reference sequence). CDR3 nucleotides: TGTGCTACAGGGACAGACACCGGGGAGCTGTTTTTT. This codes for CATGTDTGELFF.

In this sample, this clone turned up once. This chain links TRBV4-1 with TRBJ1-5; TRBD1 aligns across 10 bases. The germline V gene encodes CDR1 MGHRA and CDR2 YSYEKL. The CDR3 contains 19 residues. V was pared by 0 bases and J by 6 bases, with 14 bases of the junction left unmatched. CDR3 protein: CASSQDSGQGTRYSQPQHF. The DNA for the CDR3 is TGCGCCAGCAGCCAAGATTCGGGACAGGGGACCCGCTATAGTCAGCCCCAGCATTTT.

This chain connects TRBV19 to TRBJ2-1, with 7 bases that match TRBD2. CDR1 and CDR2 from the germline V gene are LNHDA and SQIVND (reference sequence). The CDR3 is 15 amino acids. The V and J ends lost 3 bases and 3 bases, in that order; junction bases with no gene match: 5. In nucleotides, the CDR3 is TGTGCCAGTAGTATCGGCGGGGGTCACTACAATGAGCAGTTCTTC. Protein: CASSIGGGHYNEQFF.